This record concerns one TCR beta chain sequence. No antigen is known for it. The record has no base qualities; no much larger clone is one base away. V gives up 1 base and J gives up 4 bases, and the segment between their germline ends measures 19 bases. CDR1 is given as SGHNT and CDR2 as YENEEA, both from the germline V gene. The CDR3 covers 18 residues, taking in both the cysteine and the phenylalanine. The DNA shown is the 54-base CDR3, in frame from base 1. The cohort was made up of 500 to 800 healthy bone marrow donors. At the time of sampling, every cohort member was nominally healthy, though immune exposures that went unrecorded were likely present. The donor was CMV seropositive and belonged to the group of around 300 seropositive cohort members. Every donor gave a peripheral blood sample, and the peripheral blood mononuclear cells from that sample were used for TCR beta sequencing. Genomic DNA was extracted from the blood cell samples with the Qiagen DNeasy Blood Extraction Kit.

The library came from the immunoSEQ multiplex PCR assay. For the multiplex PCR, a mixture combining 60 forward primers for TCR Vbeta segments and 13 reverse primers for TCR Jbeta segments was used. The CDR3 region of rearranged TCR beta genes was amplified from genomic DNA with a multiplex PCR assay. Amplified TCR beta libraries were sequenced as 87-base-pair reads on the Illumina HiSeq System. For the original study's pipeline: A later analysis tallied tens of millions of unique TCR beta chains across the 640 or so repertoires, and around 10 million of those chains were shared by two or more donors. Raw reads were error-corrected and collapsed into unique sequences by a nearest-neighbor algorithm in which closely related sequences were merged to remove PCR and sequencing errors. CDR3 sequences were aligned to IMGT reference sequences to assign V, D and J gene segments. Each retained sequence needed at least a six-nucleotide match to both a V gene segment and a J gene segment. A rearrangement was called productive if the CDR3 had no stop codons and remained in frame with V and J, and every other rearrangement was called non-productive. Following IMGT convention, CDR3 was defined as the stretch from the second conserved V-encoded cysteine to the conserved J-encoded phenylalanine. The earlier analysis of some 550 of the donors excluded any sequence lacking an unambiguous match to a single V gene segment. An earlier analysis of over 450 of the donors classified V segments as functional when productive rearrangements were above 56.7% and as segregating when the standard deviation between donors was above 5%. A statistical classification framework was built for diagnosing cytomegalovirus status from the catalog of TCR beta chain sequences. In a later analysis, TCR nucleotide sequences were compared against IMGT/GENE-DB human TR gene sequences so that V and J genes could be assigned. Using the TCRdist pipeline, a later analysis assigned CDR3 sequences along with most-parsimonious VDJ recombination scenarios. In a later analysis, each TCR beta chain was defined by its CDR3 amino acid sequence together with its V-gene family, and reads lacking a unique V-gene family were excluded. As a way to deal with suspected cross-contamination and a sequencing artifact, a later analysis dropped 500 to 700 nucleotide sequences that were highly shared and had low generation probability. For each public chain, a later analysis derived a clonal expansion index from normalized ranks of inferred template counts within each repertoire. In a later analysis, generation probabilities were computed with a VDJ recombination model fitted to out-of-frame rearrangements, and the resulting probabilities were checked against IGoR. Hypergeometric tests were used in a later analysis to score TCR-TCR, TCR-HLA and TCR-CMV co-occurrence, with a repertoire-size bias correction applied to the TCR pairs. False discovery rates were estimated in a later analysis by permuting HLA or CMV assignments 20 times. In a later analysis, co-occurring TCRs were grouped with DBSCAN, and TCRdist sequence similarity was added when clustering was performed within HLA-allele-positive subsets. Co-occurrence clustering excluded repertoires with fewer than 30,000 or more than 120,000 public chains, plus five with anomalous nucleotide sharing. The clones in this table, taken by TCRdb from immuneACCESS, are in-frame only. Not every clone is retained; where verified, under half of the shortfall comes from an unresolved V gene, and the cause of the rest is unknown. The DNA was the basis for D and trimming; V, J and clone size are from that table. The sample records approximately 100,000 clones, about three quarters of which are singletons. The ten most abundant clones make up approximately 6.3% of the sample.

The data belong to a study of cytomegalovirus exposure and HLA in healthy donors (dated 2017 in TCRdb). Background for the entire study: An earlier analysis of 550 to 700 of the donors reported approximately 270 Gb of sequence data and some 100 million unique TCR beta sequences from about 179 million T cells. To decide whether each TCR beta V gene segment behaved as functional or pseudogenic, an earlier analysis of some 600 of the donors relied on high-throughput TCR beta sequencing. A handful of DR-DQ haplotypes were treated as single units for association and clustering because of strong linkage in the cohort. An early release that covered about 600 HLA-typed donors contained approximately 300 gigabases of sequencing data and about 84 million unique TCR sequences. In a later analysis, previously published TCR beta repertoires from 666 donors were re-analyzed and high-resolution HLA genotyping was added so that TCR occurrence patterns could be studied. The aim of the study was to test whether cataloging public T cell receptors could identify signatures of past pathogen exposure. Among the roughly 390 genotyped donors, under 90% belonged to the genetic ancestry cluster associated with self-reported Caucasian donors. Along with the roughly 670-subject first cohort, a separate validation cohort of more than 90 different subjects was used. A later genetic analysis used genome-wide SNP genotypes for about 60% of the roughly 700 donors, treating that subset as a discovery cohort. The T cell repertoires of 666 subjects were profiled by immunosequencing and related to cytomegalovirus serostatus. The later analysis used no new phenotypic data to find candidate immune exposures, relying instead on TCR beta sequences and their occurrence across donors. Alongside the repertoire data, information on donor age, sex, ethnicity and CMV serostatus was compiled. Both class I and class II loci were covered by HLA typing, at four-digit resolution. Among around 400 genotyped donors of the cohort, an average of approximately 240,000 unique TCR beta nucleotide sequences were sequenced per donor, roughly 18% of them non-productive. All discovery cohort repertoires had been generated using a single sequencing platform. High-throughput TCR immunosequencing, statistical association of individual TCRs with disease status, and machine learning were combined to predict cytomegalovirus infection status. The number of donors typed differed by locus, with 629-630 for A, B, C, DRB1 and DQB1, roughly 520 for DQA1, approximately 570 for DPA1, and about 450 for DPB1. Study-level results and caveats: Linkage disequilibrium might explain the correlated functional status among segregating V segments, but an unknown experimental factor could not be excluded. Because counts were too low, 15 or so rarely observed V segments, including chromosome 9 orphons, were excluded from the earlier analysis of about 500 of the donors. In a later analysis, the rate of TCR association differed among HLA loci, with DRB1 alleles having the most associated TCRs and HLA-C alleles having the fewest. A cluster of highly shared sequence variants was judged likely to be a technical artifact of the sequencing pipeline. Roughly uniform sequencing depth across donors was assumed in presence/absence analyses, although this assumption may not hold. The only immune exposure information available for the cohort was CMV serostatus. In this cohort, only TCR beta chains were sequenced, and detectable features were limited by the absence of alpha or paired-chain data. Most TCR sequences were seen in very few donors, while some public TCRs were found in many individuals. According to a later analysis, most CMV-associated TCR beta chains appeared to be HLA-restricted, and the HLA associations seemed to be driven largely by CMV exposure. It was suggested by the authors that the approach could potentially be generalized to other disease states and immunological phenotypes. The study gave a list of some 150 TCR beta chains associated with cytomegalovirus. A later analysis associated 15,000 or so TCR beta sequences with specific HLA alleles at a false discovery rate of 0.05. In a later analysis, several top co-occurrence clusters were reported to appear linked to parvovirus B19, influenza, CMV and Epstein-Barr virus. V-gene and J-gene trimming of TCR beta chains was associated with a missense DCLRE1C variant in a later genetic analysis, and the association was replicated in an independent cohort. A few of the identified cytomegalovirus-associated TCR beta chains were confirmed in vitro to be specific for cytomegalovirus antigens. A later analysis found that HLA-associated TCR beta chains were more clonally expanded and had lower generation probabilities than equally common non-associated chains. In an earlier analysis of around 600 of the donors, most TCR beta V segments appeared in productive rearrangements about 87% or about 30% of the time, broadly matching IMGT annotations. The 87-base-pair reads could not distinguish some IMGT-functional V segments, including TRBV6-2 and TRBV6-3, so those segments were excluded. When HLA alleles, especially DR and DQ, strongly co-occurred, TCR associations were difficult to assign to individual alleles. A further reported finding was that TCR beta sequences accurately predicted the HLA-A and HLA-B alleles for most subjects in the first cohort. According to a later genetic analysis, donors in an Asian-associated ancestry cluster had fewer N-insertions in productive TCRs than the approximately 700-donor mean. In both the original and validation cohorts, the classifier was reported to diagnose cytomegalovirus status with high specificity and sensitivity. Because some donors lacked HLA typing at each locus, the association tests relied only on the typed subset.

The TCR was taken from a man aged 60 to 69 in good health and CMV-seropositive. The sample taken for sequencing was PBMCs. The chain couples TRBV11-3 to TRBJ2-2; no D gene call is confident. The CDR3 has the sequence CASSLVLPFQTGTGELFF. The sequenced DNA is TGTGCCAGCAGCTTAGTCCTCCCTTTCCAGACGGGCACCGGGGAGCTGTTTTTT. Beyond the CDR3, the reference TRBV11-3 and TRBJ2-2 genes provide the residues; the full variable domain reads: EAGVVQSPRYKIIEKKQPVAFWCNPISGHNTLYWYLQNLGQGPELLIRYENEEAVDDSQLPKDRFSAERLKGVDSTLKIQPAELGDSAVYLCASSLVLPFQTGTGELFFGEGSRLTVL.